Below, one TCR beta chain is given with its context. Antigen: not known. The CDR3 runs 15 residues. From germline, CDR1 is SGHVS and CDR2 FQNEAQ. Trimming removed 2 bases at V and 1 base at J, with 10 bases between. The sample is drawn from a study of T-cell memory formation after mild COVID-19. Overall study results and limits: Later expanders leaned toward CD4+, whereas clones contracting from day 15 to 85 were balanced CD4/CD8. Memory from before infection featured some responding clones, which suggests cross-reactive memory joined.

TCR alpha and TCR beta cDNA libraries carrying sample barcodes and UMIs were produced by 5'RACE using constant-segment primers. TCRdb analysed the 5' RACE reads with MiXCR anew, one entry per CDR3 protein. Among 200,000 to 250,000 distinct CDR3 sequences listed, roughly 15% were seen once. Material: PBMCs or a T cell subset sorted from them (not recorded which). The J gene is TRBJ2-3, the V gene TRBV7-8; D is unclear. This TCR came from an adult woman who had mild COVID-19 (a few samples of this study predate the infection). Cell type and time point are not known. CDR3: CASSLFGGRTDTQYF. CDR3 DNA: TGTGCCAGCAGCTTATTCGGCGGCCGCACAGATACGCAGTATTTT.